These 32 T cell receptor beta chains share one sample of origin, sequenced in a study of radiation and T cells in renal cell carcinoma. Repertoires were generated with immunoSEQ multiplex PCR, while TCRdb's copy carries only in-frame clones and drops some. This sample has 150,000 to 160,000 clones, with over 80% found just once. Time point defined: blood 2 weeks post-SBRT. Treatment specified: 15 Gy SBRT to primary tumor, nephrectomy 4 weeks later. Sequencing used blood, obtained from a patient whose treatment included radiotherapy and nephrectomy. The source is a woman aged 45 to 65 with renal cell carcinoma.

CDR3 sequence reads: CSTGGTLGTDTQYF. CDR3 nucleotides: TGCAGCACCGGGGGAACCCTCGGCACAGATACGCAGTATTTT. This chain uses TRBV29-1 with TRBJ2-3; possibly TRBD2 for D (6 bases). This CDR3 contains 14 residues. Trimming shortened V by 8 bases and J by 1 base, and 16 bases separated the two germline ends. Germline V gene lookup returns CDR1 SQVTM and CDR2 ANQGSEA.

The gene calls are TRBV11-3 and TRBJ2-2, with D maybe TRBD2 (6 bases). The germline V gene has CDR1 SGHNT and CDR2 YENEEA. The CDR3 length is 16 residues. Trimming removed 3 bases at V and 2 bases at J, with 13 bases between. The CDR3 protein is CASSLMGGPNTGELFF. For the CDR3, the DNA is TGTGCCAGCAGCTTGATGGGGGGTCCCAACACCGGGGAGCTGTTTTTT. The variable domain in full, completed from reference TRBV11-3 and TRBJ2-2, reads EAGVVQSPRYKIIEKKQPVAFWCNPISGHNTLYWYLQNLGQGPELLIRYENEEAVDDSQLPKDRFSAERLKGVDSTLKIQPAELGDSAVYLCASSLMGGPNTGELFFGEGSRLTVL.

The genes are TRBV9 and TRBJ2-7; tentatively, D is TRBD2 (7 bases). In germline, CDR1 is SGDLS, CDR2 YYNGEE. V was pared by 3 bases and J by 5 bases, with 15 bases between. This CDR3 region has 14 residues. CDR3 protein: CASSGGGDYDEQYF. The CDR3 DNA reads TGTGCCAGCAGCGGAGGGGGGGACTACGACGAGCAGTACTTC.

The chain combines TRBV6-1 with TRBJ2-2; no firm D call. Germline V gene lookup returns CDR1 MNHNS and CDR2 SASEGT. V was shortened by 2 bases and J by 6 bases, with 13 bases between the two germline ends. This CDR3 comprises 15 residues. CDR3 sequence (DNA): TGTGCCAGCAGTGAATTGAGTTTAGGTTCCGGGGAGCTGTTTTTT. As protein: CASSELSLGSGELFF.

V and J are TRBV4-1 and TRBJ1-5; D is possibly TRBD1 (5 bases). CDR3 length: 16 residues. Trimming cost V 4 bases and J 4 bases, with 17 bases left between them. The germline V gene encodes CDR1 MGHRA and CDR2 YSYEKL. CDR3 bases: TGCGCCAGCAGCCCGATCGTGAGCAGGGTGAATCAGCCCCAGCATTTT. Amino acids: CASSPIVSRVNQPQHF.

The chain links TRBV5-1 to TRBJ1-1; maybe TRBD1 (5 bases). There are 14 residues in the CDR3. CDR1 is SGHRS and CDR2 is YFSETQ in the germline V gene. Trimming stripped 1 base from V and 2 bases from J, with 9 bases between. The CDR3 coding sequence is TGCGCCAGCAGCTTGTCCAGGGACAACACTGAAGCTTTCTTT. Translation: CASSLSRDNTEAFF.

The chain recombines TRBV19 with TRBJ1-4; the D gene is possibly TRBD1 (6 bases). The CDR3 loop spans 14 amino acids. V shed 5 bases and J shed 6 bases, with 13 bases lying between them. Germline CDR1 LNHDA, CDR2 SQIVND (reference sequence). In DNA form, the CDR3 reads TGTGCCAGTAGTTCTCCAGGGGAGGATGAAAAACTGTTTTTT. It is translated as CASSSPGEDEKLFF.

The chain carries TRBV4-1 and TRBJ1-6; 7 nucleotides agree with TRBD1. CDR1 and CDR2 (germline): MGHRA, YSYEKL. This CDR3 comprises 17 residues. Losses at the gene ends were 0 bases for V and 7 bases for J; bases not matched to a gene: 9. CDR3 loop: CASSQEKGAPPNSPLHF. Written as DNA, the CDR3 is TGCGCCAGCAGCCAAGAAAAGGGGGCGCCTCCCAATTCACCCCTCCACTTT.

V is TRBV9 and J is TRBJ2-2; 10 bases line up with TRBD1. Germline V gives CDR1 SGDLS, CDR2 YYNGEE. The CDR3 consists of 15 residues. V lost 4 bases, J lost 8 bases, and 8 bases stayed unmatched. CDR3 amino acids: CASSQTGTGEGELFF. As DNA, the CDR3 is TGTGCCAGCAGCCAAACCGGGACAGGGGAAGGGGAGCTGTTTTTT.

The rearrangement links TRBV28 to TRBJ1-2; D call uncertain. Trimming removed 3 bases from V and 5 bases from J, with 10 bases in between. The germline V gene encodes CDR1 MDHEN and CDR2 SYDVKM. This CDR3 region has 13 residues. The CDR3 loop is CASSFPPGYGYTF. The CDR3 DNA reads TGTGCCAGCAGTTTCCCCCCCGGGTATGGCTACACCTTC.

The CDR3 loop is CASSLGQVFYERDYGYTF. The CDR3 DNA is TGCGCCAGCAGCTTGGGGCAGGTTTTTTACGAACGGGACTATGGCTACACCTTC. The chain couples TRBV5-1 to TRBJ1-2; the D is unclear. V lost 0 bases to trimming and J lost 3 bases, with 21 bases between them. The germline V gene encodes CDR1 SGHRS and CDR2 YFSETQ. CDR3 length equals 18 residues.

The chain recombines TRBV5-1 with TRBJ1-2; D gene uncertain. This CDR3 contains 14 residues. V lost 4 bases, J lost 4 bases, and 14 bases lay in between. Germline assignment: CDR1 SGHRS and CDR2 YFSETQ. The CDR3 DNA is TGCGCCAGCAGCCCCCCGGGTGTAGGCTATGGCTACACCTTC. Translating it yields CASSPPGVGYGYTF.

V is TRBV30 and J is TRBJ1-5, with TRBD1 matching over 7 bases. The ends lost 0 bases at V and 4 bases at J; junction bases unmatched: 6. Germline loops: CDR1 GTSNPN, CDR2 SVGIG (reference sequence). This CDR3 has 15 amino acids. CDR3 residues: CAWSVPPRGNQPQHF. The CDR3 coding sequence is TGTGCCTGGAGTGTCCCCCCCAGGGGGAATCAGCCCCAGCATTTT.

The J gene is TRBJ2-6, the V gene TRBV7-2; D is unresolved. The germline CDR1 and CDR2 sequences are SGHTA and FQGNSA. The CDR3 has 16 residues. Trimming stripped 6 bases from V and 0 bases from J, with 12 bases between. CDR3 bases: TGTGCCAGCAGTCCTACCGGGTTCTCTGGGGCCAACGTCCTGACTTTC. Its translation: CASSPTGFSGANVLTF.

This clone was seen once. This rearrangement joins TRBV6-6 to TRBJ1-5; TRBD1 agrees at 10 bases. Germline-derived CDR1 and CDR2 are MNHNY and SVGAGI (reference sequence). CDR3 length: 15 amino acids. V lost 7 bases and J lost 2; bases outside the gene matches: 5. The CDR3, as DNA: TGTGCCAGCAACAGACAGGGGGCGCGCAATCAGCCCCAGCATTTT. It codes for CASNRQGARNQPQHF.

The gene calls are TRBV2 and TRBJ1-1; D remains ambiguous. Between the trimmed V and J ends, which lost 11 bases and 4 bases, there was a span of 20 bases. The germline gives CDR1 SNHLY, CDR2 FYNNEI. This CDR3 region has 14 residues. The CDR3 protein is CADEAPDRFTEAFF. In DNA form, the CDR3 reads TGTGCCGACGAAGCTCCGGATAGGTTCACTGAAGCTTTCTTT.

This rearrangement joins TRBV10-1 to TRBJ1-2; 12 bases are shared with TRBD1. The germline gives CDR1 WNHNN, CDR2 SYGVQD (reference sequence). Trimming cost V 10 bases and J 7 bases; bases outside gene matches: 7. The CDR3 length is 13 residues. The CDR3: CATRDRGQGGYTF. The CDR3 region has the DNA TGCGCCACTAGGGACAGGGGGCAGGGTGGCTACACCTTC.

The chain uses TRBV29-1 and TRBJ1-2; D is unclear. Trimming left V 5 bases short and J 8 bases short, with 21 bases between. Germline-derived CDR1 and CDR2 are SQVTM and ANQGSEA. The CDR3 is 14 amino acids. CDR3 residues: CSVPREGSLKGYTF. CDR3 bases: TGCAGCGTTCCCCGGGAGGGATCGTTGAAGGGCTACACCTTC.

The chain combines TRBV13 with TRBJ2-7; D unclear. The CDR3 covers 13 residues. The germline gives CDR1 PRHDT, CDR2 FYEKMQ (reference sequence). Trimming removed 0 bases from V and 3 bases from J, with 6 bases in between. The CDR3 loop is CASSLGRRYEQYF. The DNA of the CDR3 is TGTGCCAGCAGCTTAGGCAGACGCTACGAGCAGTACTTC.

The CDR3 loop reads CASSEYDIETQYF. Written as DNA, the CDR3 is TGTGCCAGCAGTGAGTATGATATTGAGACCCAGTACTTC. The chain combines TRBV25-1 with TRBJ2-5; D is unclear. The CDR3 spans 13 residues. V lost 3 bases to trimming and J lost 5 bases, with 10 bases between them. Per the germline V gene, CDR1 is MGHDK and CDR2 is SYGVNS.

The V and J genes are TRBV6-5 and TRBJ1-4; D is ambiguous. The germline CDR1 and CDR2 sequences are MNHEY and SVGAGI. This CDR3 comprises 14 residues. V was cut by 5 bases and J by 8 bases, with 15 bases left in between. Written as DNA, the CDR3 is TGTGCCAGCAGTCGGCTTCGTGGCGGAGAAAAACTGTTTTTT. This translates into CASSRLRGGEKLFF.

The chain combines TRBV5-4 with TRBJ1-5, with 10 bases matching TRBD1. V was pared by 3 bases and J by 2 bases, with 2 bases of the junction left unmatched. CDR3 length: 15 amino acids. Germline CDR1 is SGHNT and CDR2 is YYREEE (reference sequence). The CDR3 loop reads CASSSGTGGNQPQHF. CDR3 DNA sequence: TGTGCCAGCAGCTCGGGGACAGGGGGCAATCAGCCCCAGCATTTT. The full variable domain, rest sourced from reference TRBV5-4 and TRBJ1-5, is ETGVTQSPTHLIKTRGQQVTLRCSSQSGHNTVSWYQQALGQGPQFIFQYYREEENGRGNFPPRFSGLQFPNYSSELNVNALELDDSALYLCASSSGTGGNQPQHFGDGTRLSIL.

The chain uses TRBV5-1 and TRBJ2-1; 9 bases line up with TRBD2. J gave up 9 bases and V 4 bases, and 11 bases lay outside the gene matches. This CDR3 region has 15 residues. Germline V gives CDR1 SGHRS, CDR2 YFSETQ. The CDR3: CASSPSSGGPGEQFF. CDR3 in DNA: TGCGCCAGCAGCCCGTCAAGCGGGGGGCCGGGTGAGCAGTTCTTC.

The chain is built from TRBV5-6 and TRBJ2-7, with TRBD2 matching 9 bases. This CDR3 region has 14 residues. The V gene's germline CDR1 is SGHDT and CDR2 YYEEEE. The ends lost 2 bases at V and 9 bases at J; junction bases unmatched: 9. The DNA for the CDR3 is TGTGCCAGCAGCTTTAAGGCTAGCGGGGCCGCGCAGTACTTC. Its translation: CASSFKASGAAQYF.

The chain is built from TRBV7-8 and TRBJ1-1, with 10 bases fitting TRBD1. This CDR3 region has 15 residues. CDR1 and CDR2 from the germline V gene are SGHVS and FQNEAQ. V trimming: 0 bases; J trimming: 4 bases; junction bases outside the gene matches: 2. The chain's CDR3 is CASSLADRGATEAFF. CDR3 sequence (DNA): TGTGCCAGCAGCTTAGCGGACAGGGGGGCCACTGAAGCTTTCTTT.

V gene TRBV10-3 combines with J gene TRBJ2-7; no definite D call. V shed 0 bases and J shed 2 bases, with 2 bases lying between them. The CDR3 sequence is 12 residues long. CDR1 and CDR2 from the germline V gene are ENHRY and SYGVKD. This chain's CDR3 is CAISESPYEQYF. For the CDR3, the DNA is TGTGCCATCAGTGAGTCACCCTACGAGCAGTACTTC.

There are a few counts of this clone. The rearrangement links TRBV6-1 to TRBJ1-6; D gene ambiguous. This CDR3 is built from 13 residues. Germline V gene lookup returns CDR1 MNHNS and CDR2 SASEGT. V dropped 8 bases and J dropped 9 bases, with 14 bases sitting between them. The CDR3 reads CASAEQSGSPLHF. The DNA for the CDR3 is TGTGCCAGCGCGGAACAGTCCGGTTCACCCCTCCACTTT.

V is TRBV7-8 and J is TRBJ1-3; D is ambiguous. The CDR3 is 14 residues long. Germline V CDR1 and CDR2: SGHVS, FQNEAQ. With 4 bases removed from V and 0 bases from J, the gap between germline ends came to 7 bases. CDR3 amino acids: CASSYYLSGNTIYF. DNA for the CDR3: TGTGCCAGCAGCTATTATCTCTCTGGAAACACCATATATTTT.

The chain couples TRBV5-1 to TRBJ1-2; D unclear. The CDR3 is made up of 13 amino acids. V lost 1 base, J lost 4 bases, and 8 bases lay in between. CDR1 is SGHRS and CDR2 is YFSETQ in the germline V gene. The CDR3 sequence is CASSLRDAYGYTF. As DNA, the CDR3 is TGCGCCAGCAGCTTGAGGGATGCCTATGGCTACACCTTC.

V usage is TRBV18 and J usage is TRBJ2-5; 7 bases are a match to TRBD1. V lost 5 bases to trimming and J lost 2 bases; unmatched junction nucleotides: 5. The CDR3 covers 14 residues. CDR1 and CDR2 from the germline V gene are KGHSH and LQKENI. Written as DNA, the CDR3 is TGTGCCAGCTCAATGAGGGGGCCTCAAGAGACCCAGTACTTC. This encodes CASSMRGPQETQYF.

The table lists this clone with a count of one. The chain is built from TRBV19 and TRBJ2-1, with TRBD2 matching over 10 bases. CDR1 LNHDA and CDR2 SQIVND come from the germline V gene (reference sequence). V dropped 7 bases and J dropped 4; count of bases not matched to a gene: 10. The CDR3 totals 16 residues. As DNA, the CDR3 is TGTGCCAGTACCTCGTGGGCTAGCGGGGGTTACAATGAGCAGTTCTTC. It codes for CASTSWASGGYNEQFF.

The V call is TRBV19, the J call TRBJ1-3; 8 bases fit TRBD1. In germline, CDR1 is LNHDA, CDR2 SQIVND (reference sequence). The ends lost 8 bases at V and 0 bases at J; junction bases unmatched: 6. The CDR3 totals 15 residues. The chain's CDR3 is CASLPTGDSGNTIYF. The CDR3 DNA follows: TGTGCCAGTCTACCGACAGGGGACTCTGGAAACACCATATATTTT.